This T cell receptor beta chain derives from a study of vaccination and CD4 T cells after COVID-19. Across the study: With a range of 35 to 161, the median interval from diagnosis to drawing post-COVID samples was roughly 110 days.

Remarks on this clonotype: No antigen is known for it.

Treatment in this sample: roughly 10-day PBMC culture with coronavirus spike peptide pools or control peptides (ViraFEST assay). Peptide pools at 8.5 to 10 ug/ml stimulated 2 million or so PBMCs per well with 10 IU/ml IL-2. V was cut by 5 bases and J by 6 bases, with 16 bases left in between. Germline V gene lookup returns CDR1 SGHTA and CDR2 FQGNSA. The CDR3 has 14 residues. Cultured CD4+ T cell DNA was sequenced using the Oncomine TCR Beta short-read assay. In TCRdb, the PCR reads were re-called with MiXCR into one record per CDR3 protein. Counted here are about 19,000 distinct CDR3 sequences, roughly 50% occurring once; the ten biggest clones make up approximately 17%.

The gene calls are TRBV7-2 and TRBJ1-2, with TRBD1 as a possible D gene (5 bases). Sequencing was performed on CD4+ T cells from blood, cultured in vitro, taken before SARS-CoV-2 vaccination. The TCR originated in a human donor who had recovered from COVID-19. Written as DNA, the CDR3 is TGTGCCAGCAGCCAAAACCTCAGGGTCGATGGCTACACCTTC. Residues: CASSQNLRVDGYTF.